This T cell receptor beta chain emerged from a study of blood T cell repertoires in COVID-19. This CDR3 spans 12 amino acids. Trimming removed 0 bases from V and 12 bases from J; junction bases left unmatched: 4. CDR1 and CDR2 (germline): PRHDT, FYEKMQ (reference sequence). Self-reported history from a screening survey and questionnaire set each donor's cohort. TCRdb's table, derived via immunoSEQ multiplex PCR, lists solely in-frame clones and lacks some. The data hold about 370,000 clones, with around 89% observed a single time. The receptor was derived from a man between 18 and 29 years old who had recovered from COVID-19. The chain uses TRBV13 and TRBJ2-7; 8 bases map to TRBD2. Sequencing was done on a sample of PBMCs or T cells enriched from blood (not recorded which). Here the CDR3 reads CASSLGGTSPYF. The CDR3 DNA is TGTGCCAGCAGCTTAGGTGGGACTAGTCCGTACTTC.